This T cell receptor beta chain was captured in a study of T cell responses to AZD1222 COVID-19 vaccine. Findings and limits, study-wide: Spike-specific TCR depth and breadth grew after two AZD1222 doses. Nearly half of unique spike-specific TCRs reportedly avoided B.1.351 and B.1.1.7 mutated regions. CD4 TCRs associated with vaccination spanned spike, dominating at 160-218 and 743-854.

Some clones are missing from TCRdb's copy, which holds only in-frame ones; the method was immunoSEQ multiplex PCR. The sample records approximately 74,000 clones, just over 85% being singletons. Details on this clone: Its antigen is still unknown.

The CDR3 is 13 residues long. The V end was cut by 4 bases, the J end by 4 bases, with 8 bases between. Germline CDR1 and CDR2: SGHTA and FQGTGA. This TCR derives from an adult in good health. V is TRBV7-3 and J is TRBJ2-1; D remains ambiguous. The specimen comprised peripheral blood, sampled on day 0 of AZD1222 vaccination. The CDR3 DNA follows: TGTGCCAGCAGCTCGCTTCCTTACAATGAGCAGTTCTTC. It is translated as CASSSLPYNEQFF. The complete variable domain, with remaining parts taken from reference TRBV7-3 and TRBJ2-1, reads GAGVSQTPSNKVTEKGKYVELRCDPISGHTALYWYRQSLGQGPEFLIYFQGTGAADDSGLPNDRFFAVRPEGSVSTLKIQRTERGDSAVYLCASSSLPYNEQFFGPGTRLTVL.